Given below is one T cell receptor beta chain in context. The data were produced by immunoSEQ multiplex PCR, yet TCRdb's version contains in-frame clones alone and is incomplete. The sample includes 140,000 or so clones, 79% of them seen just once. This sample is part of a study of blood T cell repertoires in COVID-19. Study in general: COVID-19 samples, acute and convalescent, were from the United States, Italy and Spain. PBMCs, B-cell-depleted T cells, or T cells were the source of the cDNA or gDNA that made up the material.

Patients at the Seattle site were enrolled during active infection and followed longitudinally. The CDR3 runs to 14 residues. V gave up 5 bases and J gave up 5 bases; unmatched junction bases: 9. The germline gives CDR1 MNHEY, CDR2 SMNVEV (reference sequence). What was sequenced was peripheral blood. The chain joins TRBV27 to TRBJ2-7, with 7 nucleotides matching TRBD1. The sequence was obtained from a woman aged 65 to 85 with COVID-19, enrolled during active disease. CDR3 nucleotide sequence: TGTGCCAGCAGTCCTGGGACAGCTAAAGACGAGCAGTACTTC. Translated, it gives CASSPGTAKDEQYF.